Below, 5 T cell receptor beta chains from the same sample are listed, as sequenced in a study of T cell repertoires in cytomegalovirus infection. Their target antigens are unknown. TCRdb ran MiXCR on the reads and lists one entry per CDR3 protein. The data show fewer than 1,000,000 distinct CDR3 sequences, with approximately 31% seen just once and about an eighth held by the top ten. Here the sequenced sample was cultured CD8+ T cells from PBMCs, taken from culture after CMV antigen stimulation. All receptors derive from a human donor in good health (CMV status not recorded). Some clones in this sample may be carry-over from other donors' samples.

The chain employs TRBV24-1 and TRBJ2-3; maybe TRBD2 (6 bases). The germline gives CDR1 KGHDR, CDR2 SFDVKD. The V gene lost 9 bases and the J gene lost 3 bases, with 18 bases spanning the gap. The CDR3 length is 15 residues. CDR3 sequence (DNA): TGTGCCACCCGCAAGGGCGGGGCATCTACAGATACGCAGTATTTT. Its translation is CATRKGGASTDTQYF.

The gene calls are TRBV28 and TRBJ1-5; no clear D. CDR1 and CDR2 (germline): MDHEN, SYDVKM. This CDR3 is built from 14 residues. Trimming took 1 base from V and 6 from J, leaving 10 bases between them. The CDR3 DNA reads TGTGCCAGCAGTTTATTTCGGGTAACTCAGCCCCAGCATTTT. Translation: CASSLFRVTQPQHF.

This clonotype was counted at least ten times. The chain uses TRBV7-9 and TRBJ1-6; weak D call: TRBD1 (6 bases). Trimming took off 2 bases at V and 8 bases at J, with 16 bases between the two ends. Germline loops: CDR1 SEHNR, CDR2 FQNEAQ (reference sequence). This CDR3 contains 16 residues. The CDR3 loop is CASSLTIGTPYSPLHF. In nucleotides, the CDR3 is TGTGCCAGCAGCTTAACAATCGGGACACCATATTCACCCCTCCACTTT.

In this sample, this clonotype turned up a few times. The chain has TRBV27 and TRBJ1-4; 7 nucleotides agree with TRBD1. Germline V lookup: CDR1 MNHEY, CDR2 SMNVEV (reference sequence). This CDR3 has 18 residues. V dropped 0 bases and J dropped 7; count of bases not matched to a gene: 14. The chain's CDR3 is CASSLSLTGAPSGEKLFF. CDR3 nucleotides: TGTGCCAGCAGTTTATCTTTAACAGGGGCCCCTTCGGGTGAAAAACTGTTTTTT.

At least ten counts were recorded for this clonotype. The genes are TRBV7-2 and TRBJ2-7; TRBD1 or TRBD2 may be the D gene (5 bases each). Deletions cut 0 bases from V and 0 bases from J, with 6 bases between. The CDR3 totals 14 residues. Germline V gives CDR1 SGHTA, CDR2 FQGNSA. The CDR3 is CASSLAGTSYEQYF. CDR3 bases: TGTGCCAGCAGCTTAGCGGGGACCTCCTACGAGCAGTACTTC.